Listed below are T cell receptor beta chains from one sample, sequenced in a study of T cells expressing NK-cell markers. TCRdb reprocessed the 5' RACE reads, with one entry per CDR3 protein and no DNA. This sample lists about 260,000 distinct CDR3 sequences; its ten largest clones have about 0.4%. Sequenced material: blood T cells: a sorted CD56 or NKG2C T cell subset, CD4+ or CD8+ T cells, or bulk PBMC T cells (not recorded which). The receptors were sampled from a man between 18 and 35 years old in good health. Both conserved end residues are part of each CDR3.

TRBV5-6	TRBJ2-7	CASSLLQGVTYEQYF
TRBV20-1	TRBJ2-1	CSAKRTGLYNEQFF
TRBV5-1	TRBJ2-1	CASSSPVNEQFF
TRBV12-3/TRBV12-4	TRBJ2-2	CASSHPQGRELFF
TRBV20-1	TRBJ2-2	CSASRTSGELFF
TRBV11-1	TRBJ2-6	CASSLLRGANVLTF
TRBV6-1	TRBJ2-1	CASSRGVDYNEQFF
TRBV12-3/TRBV12-4	TRBJ2-3	CASQRDYTDTQYF
TRBV20-1	TRBJ2-5	CSARRAATGQETQYF
TRBV7-2	TRBJ2-3	CASTRTRLAGDLDTQYF
TRBV12-3/TRBV12-4	TRBJ2-1	CASSSSLPGEQFF
TRBV5-1	TRBJ1-3	CASSLGLRPSSGNTIYF
TRBV7-9	TRBJ2-5	CASSLFSSGSSETQYF
TRBV12-3/TRBV12-4	TRBJ2-2	CASSPRRGITGELFF
TRBV20-1	TRBJ2-7	CSASNPFSGSTYEQYF
TRBV10-3	TRBJ2-3	CAISNRGTSTDTQYF
TRBV28	TRBJ2-1	CASSPQDSGKENEQFF
TRBV12-3/TRBV12-4	TRBJ1-4	CASRLTAGEKKLFF
TRBV6-5	TRBJ2-3	CASSYSTRSTQYF
TRBV12-3/TRBV12-4	TRBJ2-5	CASTRAPGKETQYF
TRBV20-1	TRBJ2-3	CSARVAGREGAGTQYF
TRBV11-2	TRBJ2-3	CASSFRDRVWDTQYF
TRBV5-1	TRBJ2-5	CASSLGQVPETQYF
TRBV12-3/TRBV12-4	TRBJ1-2	CASSNAGTAYGYTF
TRBV11-1	TRBJ2-2	CASSLPHTGELFF
TRBV19	TRBJ2-4	CASTGTSEQYF
TRBV29-1	TRBJ2-1	CSAGWDSGNEQFF
TRBV15	TRBJ2-3	CATSSSGRGSRDTQYF
TRBV20-1	TRBJ2-1	CSARGFASGIEQFF
TRBV20-1	TRBJ2-3	CSARVYFSGDTDTQYF
TRBV20-1	TRBJ2-7	CSASEQPTYEQYF
TRBV20-1	TRBJ2-3	CSAGLAGGPSRDTQYF
TRBV9	TRBJ2-5	CASSVSHGYQETQYF